This TCR beta chain was documented in a study of blood T cell repertoires in COVID-19. The length of the CDR3 is 16 residues. The V gene's germline CDR1 is LNHDA and CDR2 SQIVND (reference sequence). V was pared by 5 bases and J by 6 bases, with 12 bases of the junction left unmatched. In terms of age and location, participants ranged from roughly 18 to 95 years and lived in approximately 24 US areas. Participant-reported clinical history was the basis for cohort assignment. Cohort 3 donors counted as recovered after two negative PCRs, clearance, or resolved symptoms. Authors' analysis steps: It was from reference gene primer amplification that nucleated cell counts were estimated. Repertoires were generated with immunoSEQ multiplex PCR, while TCRdb's copy carries only in-frame clones and drops some. That table furnishes V, J and clone size, whereas the DNA furnished D and trimming. The sample lists over 350,000 clones; 88% were seen once.

The material sequenced was PBMCs or T cells enriched from blood (not recorded which). The sequence was obtained from a woman between 18 and 29 years old who had recovered from COVID-19. The chain combines TRBV19 with TRBJ2-2; 7 positions agree with TRBD1. For the CDR3, the DNA is TGTGCCAGTAGTGTCCACAGGGGAAAAGTCGCCGGGGAGCTGTTTTTT. Its protein is CASSVHRGKVAGELFF.